The 13 T cell receptor beta chains reported below all come from one sample, sequenced in a study of blood T cells in healthy people across ages. Alongside a J-beta primer mix, a sample-barcoded 5' primer served in a second PCR lasting roughly 6 to 12 cycles. MiXCR was run by TCRdb on the 5' RACE reads, yielding one entry per CDR3 protein. The sample includes roughly 730,000 distinct CDR3 sequences, 45% to 70% seen only once; the top ten take around 24%. Material for sequencing was blood. These TCRs come from a man aged 40-49 years in good health.

The chain joins TRBV29-1 to TRBJ1-2; 7 bases match TRBD1. Germline V gene data show CDR1 as SQVTM and CDR2 as ANQGSEA. V dropped 1 base and J dropped 4; count of bases not matched to a gene: 6. CDR3 length: 14 residues. CDR3 sequence reads: CSVEGVRGLYGYTF. Here the CDR3 DNA reads TGCAGCGTTGAAGGGGTAAGGGGGCTCTATGGCTACACCTTC.

This clonotype appeared once. This chain uses TRBV20-1 with TRBJ1-5; D unclear. In germline, CDR1 is DFQATT, CDR2 SNEGSKA (reference sequence). V was pared by 6 bases and J by 2 bases, with 11 bases between. The CDR3 has 13 amino acids. The CDR3 DNA follows: TGCAGTGCATTCGACCAAGGCAATCAGCCCCAGCATTTT. Translating gives CSAFDQGNQPQHF.

This clonotype appeared a few times. V usage is TRBV29-1 and J usage is TRBJ1-5, with TRBD1 matching 7 bases. The CDR3 contains 13 residues. The ends lost 7 bases at V and 3 bases at J; junction bases unmatched: 6. CDR1 is SQVTM and CDR2 is ANQGSEA in the germline V gene. The chain's CDR3 is CSAETGTNQPQHF. CDR3 DNA: TGCAGCGCAGAGACAGGGACCAATCAGCCCCAGCATTTT. The full variable domain, rest sourced from reference TRBV29-1 and TRBJ1-5, is SAVISQKPSRDICQRGTSLTIQCQVDSQVTMMFWYRQQPGQSLTLIATANQGSEATYESGFVIDKFPISRPNLTFSTLTVSNMSPEDSSIYLCSAETGTNQPQHFGDGTRLSIL.

The chain combines TRBV7-8 with TRBJ2-4; possible D gene TRBD2, 6 bases. The DNA end is a closer match to TRBJ2-7, so the J assignment may be wrong. This CDR3 has 14 residues. Germline V gives CDR1 SGHVS, CDR2 FQNEAQ. CDR3 protein: CASSSGENPYEQYF. CDR3 in DNA: TGTGCCAGCAGCTCGGGAGAAAATCCCTACGAGCAGTACTTC.

This clonotype was found a few times. The CDR3 region has the DNA TGTGCCAGCAGCCCCTTACAGGGGGGAGCCAACGTCCTGACTTTC. Amino acid sequence: CASSPLQGGANVLTF. The rearrangement uses TRBV27 and TRBJ2-6; 8 bases line up with TRBD1. There are 15 residues in the CDR3. J gave up 7 bases and V 6 bases, and 8 bases lay outside the gene matches. Germline CDR1 reads MNHEY; CDR2 reads SMNVEV (reference sequence).

Remarks on this clonotype: Germline and junction disagree at one end, which may indicate a read error. This sequence joins TRBV12-5 and TRBJ2-3; D uncertain. Germline V gene sequence: CDR1 LGHNT, CDR2 FRNRAP. The CDR3 sequence is 12 residues long. CDR3 DNA sequence: TGTGTTAGTGGTTTGGTTGGGCCTACGCAGTATTTT. It specifies CVSGLVGPTQYF.

This clonotype was recorded a few times. This sequence joins TRBV20-1 and TRBJ2-5; D may be TRBD1 or TRBD2 (6 bases each). V gave up 4 bases and J gave up 4 bases, with 25 bases separating them. The length of the CDR3 is 17 residues. Germline assignment: CDR1 DFQATT and CDR2 SNEGSKA (reference sequence). The CDR3 nucleotides read TGCAGTGCTACCGAGATTACTCACAGGGAGGAGAGAGAGACCCAGTACTTC. Amino acid sequence: CSATEITHREERETQYF.

The chain links TRBV9 to TRBJ2-7; D not certain. Trimming shortened V by 0 bases and J by 3 bases, and 7 bases separated the two germline ends. CDR1 SGDLS and CDR2 YYNGEE come from the germline V gene. The CDR3 extends over 13 amino acids. The CDR3, as DNA: TGTGCCAGCAGCGTAGTCGGGCTCTACGAGCAGTACTTC. Its translation: CASSVVGLYEQYF.

This rearrangement joins TRBV5-1 to TRBJ1-2, with D possibly TRBD1 on 5 matching bases. The CDR3 extends over 13 amino acids. Germline CDR1 SGHRS, CDR2 YFSETQ. V was shortened by 8 bases and J by 5 bases, with 16 bases between the two germline ends. In DNA form, the CDR3 reads TGCGCCAGTTCGCCAGGGAGTTTTTATGGCTACACCTTC. This sequence encodes CASSPGSFYGYTF.

The chain couples TRBV24-1 to TRBJ2-3; 12 bases match TRBD2. V dropped 1 base and J dropped 7; count of bases not matched to a gene: 11. Germline loops: CDR1 KGHDR, CDR2 SFDVKD. The CDR3 runs to 18 residues. The CDR3: CATSDFRLAGALRNTQYF. The DNA of the CDR3 is TGTGCCACCAGTGATTTCCGACTAGCGGGGGCACTCCGGAATACGCAGTATTTT.

J is TRBJ2-1 and V is TRBV29-1; D possibly corresponds to TRBD2 (6 bases). The germline V and J ends were trimmed by 3 bases and 11 bases, with 11 bases remaining between them. The germline CDR1 and CDR2 sequences are SQVTM and ANQGSEA. The CDR3 runs 11 residues. CDR3 amino acids: CSVDVAAKQFF. CDR3 DNA sequence: TGCAGCGTTGACGTAGCGGCTAAGCAGTTCTTC.

The chain recombines TRBV29-1 with TRBJ1-2; TRBD1 is a possible D gene (6 bases). This CDR3 has 15 residues. V was trimmed by 7 bases and J by 4 bases, leaving 22 bases between them. Per germline, CDR1 SQVTM and CDR2 ANQGSEA. CDR3: CSAVLQHRAGYGYTF. CDR3 coding DNA: TGCAGCGCCGTCTTGCAGCACAGGGCGGGCTATGGCTACACCTTC.

The chain links TRBV6-6 to TRBJ1-4; D remains unclear. Trimming pared 6 bases from V and 5 bases from J, leaving 10 bases between. Germline CDR1 reads MNHNY; CDR2 reads SVGAGI (reference sequence). CDR3 length: 13 residues. CDR3 sequence: CASRNRENEKLFF. CDR3 DNA: TGTGCCAGCAGAAACCGGGAAAATGAAAAACTGTTTTTT.